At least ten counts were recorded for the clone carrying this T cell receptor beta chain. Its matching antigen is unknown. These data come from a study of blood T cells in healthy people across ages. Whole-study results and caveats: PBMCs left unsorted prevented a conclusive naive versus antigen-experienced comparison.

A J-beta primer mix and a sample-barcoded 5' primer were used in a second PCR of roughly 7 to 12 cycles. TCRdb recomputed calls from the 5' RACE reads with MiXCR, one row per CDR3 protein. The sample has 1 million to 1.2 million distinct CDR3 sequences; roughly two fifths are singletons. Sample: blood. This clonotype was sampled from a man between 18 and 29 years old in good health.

The CDR3 DNA follows: TGTGCCAGCAGTTTAAGGGGACAGGGCTTTCCCTCCTACAATGAGCAGTTCTTC. Protein product: CASSLRGQGFPSYNEQFF. The rearrangement uses TRBV28 and TRBJ2-1; TRBD1 matches 9 bases. The V and J ends lost 2 bases and 0 bases, in that order; junction bases with no gene match: 8. CDR1 is MDHEN and CDR2 is SYDVKM in the germline V gene. The CDR3 is 18 amino acids.